This T cell receptor (beta chain) was sequenced for a study of T cells in Graves' hyperthyroidism and ophthalmopathy. Turning to the study itself: Peripheral blood was collected at initial diagnosis, before any treatment. General study results and limits: Blood also held most thyroid clonotypes expanded beyond 0.001.

RNA transcripts yielded amplified TCR beta CDR3 regions. Initially, a first-round RT-PCR of the TCR CDR3 employed the HTBI primer set. TCRdb itself ran the multiplex PCR reads through MiXCR, one entry per CDR3 protein. The sample yields over 450,000 distinct CDR3 sequences, approximately 14% seen once. Germline CDR1 is SGHTA and CDR2 is FQGNSA. With 1 base clipped from V and 8 bases from J, the junction kept 6 bases outside the gene matches. The CDR3 consists of 16 residues. On this clonotype: The target antigen is unknown.

The study enrolled patients aged 18 to 65 with newly diagnosed hyperthyroidism of under 2 months' duration. Clinicians diagnosed patients from clinical symptoms, serum thyroxine and TRAb, thyroid ultrasound and orbital computed tomography. The receptor comes from a young woman with Graves' hyperthyroidism. V and J are TRBV7-2 and TRBJ2-1, with TRBD2 matching 12 bases. Sequencing input: blood. CDR3 nucleotides: TGTGCCAGCAGCTTAGGTTCTAGCGGGAGGGATGATGAGCAGTTCTTC. As protein: CASSLGSSGRDDEQFF.